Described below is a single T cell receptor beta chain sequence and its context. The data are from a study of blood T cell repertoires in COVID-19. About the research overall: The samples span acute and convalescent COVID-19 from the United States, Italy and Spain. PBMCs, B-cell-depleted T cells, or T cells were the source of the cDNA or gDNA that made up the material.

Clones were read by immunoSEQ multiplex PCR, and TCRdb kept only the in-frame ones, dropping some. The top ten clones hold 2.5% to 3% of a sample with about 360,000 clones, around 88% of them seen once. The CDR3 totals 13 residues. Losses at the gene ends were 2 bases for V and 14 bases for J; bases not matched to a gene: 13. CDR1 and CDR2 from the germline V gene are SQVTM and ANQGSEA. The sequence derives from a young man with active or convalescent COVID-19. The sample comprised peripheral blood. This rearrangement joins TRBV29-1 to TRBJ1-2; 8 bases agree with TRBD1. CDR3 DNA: TGCAGCGTTGAATGGGGACAGGACAAACTAGCAACCTTC. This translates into CSVEWGQDKLATF. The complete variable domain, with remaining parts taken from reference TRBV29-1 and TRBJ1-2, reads SAVISQKPSRDICQRGTSLTIQCQVDSQVTMMFWYRQQPGQSLTLIATANQGSEATYESGFVIDKFPISRPNLTFSTLTVSNMSPEDSSIYLCSVEWGQDKLATFGSGTRLTVV.